Below are 11 T cell receptor beta chains sequenced from a single sample in a study of T cell repertoires in cytomegalovirus infection. Each CDR3 protein is one row after TCRdb ran MiXCR on the reads. The repertoire holds hundreds of thousands of distinct CDR3 sequences, approximately 22% seen once, with approximately 18% in the top ten. The specimen sequenced was CD8+ T cells from PBMCs. These receptor sequences come from a human donor in good health (CMV status not recorded). Some clones in this sample may be carry-over from other donors' samples.

V gene TRBV7-3 combines with J gene TRBJ2-1; no clear D gene. This CDR3 comprises 14 residues. Germline V CDR1 and CDR2: SGHTA, FQGTGA. Trimming removed 2 bases from V and 9 bases from J, with 14 bases in between. Here the CDR3 DNA reads TGTGCCAGCAGCTTAGTCCTTAGTATGAGTGAGCAGTTCTTC. Translated: CASSLVLSMSEQFF. The whole variable domain, filled in from reference TRBV7-3 and TRBJ2-1, reads GAGVSQTPSNKVTEKGKYVELRCDPISGHTALYWYRQSLGQGPEFLIYFQGTGAADDSGLPNDRFFAVRPEGSVSTLKIQRTERGDSAVYLCASSLVLSMSEQFFGPGTRLTVL.

J is TRBJ1-1 and V is TRBV28; TRBD1 matches at 9 bases. Germline values: CDR1 MDHEN, CDR2 SYDVKM. CDR3 length: 15 amino acids. V lost 6 bases to trimming and J lost 5 bases; unmatched junction nucleotides: 10. CDR3 in DNA: TGTGCCAGCAGATATACCGGGACAGGGATTACTGAAGCTTTCTTT. Translated: CASRYTGTGITEAFF.

This chain connects TRBV7-9 to TRBJ2-6, with D unresolved. Deletions cut 5 bases from V and 2 bases from J, with 10 bases between. CDR1 and CDR2 (germline): SEHNR, FQNEAQ (reference sequence). This CDR3 comprises 15 residues. DNA for the CDR3: TGTGCCAGCAGCCCCCCCGACGCTGGGGCCAACGTCCTGACTTTC. This translates into CASSPPDAGANVLTF.

Written as DNA, the CDR3 is TGCAGTGCTAGACGCCGGGGCCAGGGGTTTGGAGATACGCAGTATTTT. Translated: CSARRRGQGFGDTQYF. The V call is TRBV20-1, the J call TRBJ2-3, with a weak D call TRBD1 (6 bases). Germline CDR1 is DFQATT and CDR2 is SNEGSKA (reference sequence). Trimming pared 2 bases from V and 5 bases from J, leaving 20 bases between. The CDR3 loop spans 16 amino acids.

This clonotype showed up just a few times. The J gene is TRBJ1-1, the V gene TRBV2; D possibly corresponds to TRBD1 (6 bases). This CDR3 is 14 amino acids long. CDR1 and CDR2 from the germline V gene are SNHLY and FYNNEI. V was shortened by 4 bases and J by 5 bases, with 14 bases between the two germline ends. The CDR3 spells CASSGPGVGTEAFF. The CDR3 coding sequence is TGTGCCAGCAGTGGTCCAGGGGTGGGGACTGAAGCTTTCTTT. Full variable domain (outside the CDR3, taken from reference TRBV2 and TRBJ1-1): EPEVTQTPSHQVTQMGQEVILRCVPISNHLYFYWYRQILGQKVEFLVSFYNNEISEKSEIFDDQFSVERPDGSNFTLKIRSTKLEDSAMYFCASSGPGVGTEAFFGQGTRLTVV.

This clonotype was detected only a few times. V is TRBV2 and J is TRBJ1-5; tentative D call: TRBD1 (5 bases). V was cut by 4 bases and J by 8 bases, with 12 bases left in between. The CDR3 contains 13 residues. Germline values: CDR1 SNHLY, CDR2 FYNNEI. CDR3 loop: CASSAGTGEPQHF. Here the CDR3 DNA reads TGTGCCAGCAGTGCGGGGACCGGCGAGCCCCAGCATTTT.

This clonotype was observed a single time. The chain uses TRBV6-6 and TRBJ1-1; D is uncertain. CDR1 is MNHNY and CDR2 is SVGAGI in the germline V gene (reference sequence). This CDR3 comprises 12 residues. V dropped 7 bases and J dropped 2 bases, with 8 bases sitting between them. This chain's CDR3 is CASTIINTEAFF. Written as DNA, the CDR3 is TGTGCCAGCACCATCATCAACACTGAAGCTTTCTTT.

The sample holds a few counts of this clonotype. The rearrangement uses TRBV4-1 and TRBJ1-1, with TRBD1 identical over 7 bases. The CDR3 spans 14 residues. V dropped 3 bases and J dropped 1; count of bases not matched to a gene: 2. Germline assignment: CDR1 MGHRA and CDR2 YSYEKL. Here the CDR3 DNA reads TGCGCCAGCAGCCACAACAGGGGGAACACTGAAGCTTTCTTT. Translated, it gives CASSHNRGNTEAFF.

This clonotype was observed a few times. The V gene is TRBV12-3 or TRBV12-4, the J gene TRBJ1-4; TRBD1 matches at 11 bases. This CDR3 contains 17 residues. The V gene end was trimmed by 8 bases and the J gene end by 2 bases; junction bases not matched to a gene: 10. CDR3 DNA sequence: TGTGCCAGCGCACCTTTTGGGACAGGGGGGACTAATGAAAAACTGTTTTTT. It is translated as CASAPFGTGGTNEKLFF.

This chain links TRBV7-6 with TRBJ1-5; D uncertain. This CDR3 has 16 amino acids. V was cut by 0 bases and J by 2 bases, with 11 bases left in between. Germline CDR1 SGHVS, CDR2 FNYEAQ. Here the CDR3 reads CASSLAASGGNQPQHF. The CDR3 DNA reads TGTGCCAGCAGCTTAGCGGCCAGCGGTGGCAATCAGCCCCAGCATTTT. Combining the CDR3 with reference TRBV7-6 and TRBJ1-5 gives the whole variable domain GAGVSQSPRYKVTKRGQDVALRCDPISGHVSLYWYRQALGQGPEFLTYFNYEAQQDKSGLPNDRFSAERPEGSISTLTIQRTEQRDSAMYRCASSLAASGGNQPQHFGDGTRLSIL.

The V and J genes are TRBV28 and TRBJ1-2, with no clear D. V was cut by 0 bases and J by 9 bases, with 8 bases left in between. Germline CDR1 is MDHEN and CDR2 is SYDVKM. This CDR3 has 12 residues. CDR3 bases: TGTGCCAGCAGTTTATGGCCCGGGAGCTACACCTTC. This codes for CASSLWPGSYTF.